These T cell receptor beta chains were read from a single sample in a study of shared clonotypes between healthy human individuals. This table comes from immunoSEQ multiplex PCR, and its TCRdb copy is limited to in-frame clones, with some not included. Altogether under 2,500,000 clones are present, approximately 95% being singletons, with the ten largest covering approximately 0.13%. Sequencing was performed on naive CD4+ T cells sorted from blood. These receptors all come from a man aged 18 to 35 in good health. The CDR3 runs from the conserved cysteine through the conserved F or W.

V	CDR3
TRBV13	CASSQGIVDQPQHF
TRBV13	CASSAGTLGEAFF
TRBV10-3	CATLAGEYTGELFF
TRBV6-5	CASSYRRTGAYEQYF
TRBV6-5	CASTRGDRDGNTIYF
TRBV2	CASRAPQETQYF
TRBV18	CASSPVLAGTDTQYF
TRBV19	CASSIGARNQPQHF
TRBV10-3	CAISDSGLAGGQGETQYF
TRBV2	CASRKEYEQYF
TRBV5-1	CASSLGSDEQYF
TRBV11-3	CASSPGQPYQPQHF
TRBV5-4	CASSLDIGELFF
TRBV10-1	CASSEGTNTQYF
TRBV30	CAWAYSDRNNSPLHF
TRBV5-1	CASSAMTDNQQNIQYF
TRBV9	CASSPFGRARETQYF
TRBV7-9	CASSLARGGAYNEQFF
TRBV6-6	CASIDSPGGNYGYTF
TRBV6-1	CASSSSGVLTDTQYF
TRBV9	CASSSPRGTSGRLSYNEQFF